Following are 3 T cell receptor beta chains from one sample sequenced in a study of T cells after yellow fever vaccination. MiXCR was run by TCRdb on the 5' RACE reads, yielding one entry per CDR3 protein. The sample consists of around 250,000 distinct CDR3 sequences, less than 9% of them appearing once. This specimen was CD4+ T cells sorted from PBMCs, taken 15 days after the yellow fever booster vaccination. These receptors were obtained from a young man who received the YFV17D yellow fever vaccine.

This clonotype occurred a few times. The chain has TRBV5-1 and TRBJ2-5; perhaps TRBD1 as D (6 bases). This CDR3 comprises 15 residues. The germline gives CDR1 SGHRS, CDR2 YFSETQ. V was shortened by 2 bases and J by 4 bases, with 15 bases between the two germline ends. The chain's CDR3 is CASSLPTGSGETQYF. The CDR3 DNA reads as TGCGCCAGCAGCTTACCCACAGGGAGCGGAGAGACCCAGTACTTC.

This chain joins TRBV20-1 and TRBJ1-4, with D possibly being TRBD1 (6 bases). This CDR3 region has 14 residues. Trimming took off 6 bases at V and 3 bases at J, with 14 bases between the two ends. Germline lookup yields CDR1 DFQATT and CDR2 SNEGSKA (reference sequence). In nucleotides, the CDR3 is TGCAGTGCCACCCGGGGGGGGCCTAATGAAAAACTGTTTTTT. This encodes CSATRGGPNEKLFF.

This clonotype was seen only a few times. The rearrangement uses TRBV7-9 and TRBJ2-2, with D perhaps TRBD2 (6 bases). V shed 1 base and J shed 4 bases, with 13 bases lying between them. Germline-derived CDR1 and CDR2 are SEHNR and FQNEAQ (reference sequence). CDR3 length equals 16 residues. CDR3 in amino acids: CASSLGSGSATGELFF. The CDR3 DNA sequence: TGTGCCAGCAGCTTAGGTAGCGGATCGGCCACCGGGGAGCTGTTTTTT.